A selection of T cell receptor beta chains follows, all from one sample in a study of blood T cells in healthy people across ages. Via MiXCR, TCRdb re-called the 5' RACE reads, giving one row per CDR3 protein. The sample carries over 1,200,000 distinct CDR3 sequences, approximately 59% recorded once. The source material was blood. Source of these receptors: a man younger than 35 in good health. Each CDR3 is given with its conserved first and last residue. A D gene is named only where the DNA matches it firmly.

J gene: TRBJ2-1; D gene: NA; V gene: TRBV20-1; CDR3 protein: CSANSLIRTYNEQFF
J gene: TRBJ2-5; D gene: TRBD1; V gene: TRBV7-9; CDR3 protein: CASSFTTGVQETQYF
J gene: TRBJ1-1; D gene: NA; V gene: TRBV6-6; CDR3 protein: CASSNHRVADSEAFF
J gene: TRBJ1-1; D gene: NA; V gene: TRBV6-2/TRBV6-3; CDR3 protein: CASGRPSTNTEAFF
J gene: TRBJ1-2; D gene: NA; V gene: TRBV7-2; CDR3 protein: CASSFGRGSGYTF
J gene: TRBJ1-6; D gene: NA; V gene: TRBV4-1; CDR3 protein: CASSQSVGQDSPLHF
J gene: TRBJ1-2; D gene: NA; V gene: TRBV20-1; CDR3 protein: CSARELSRYGYTF
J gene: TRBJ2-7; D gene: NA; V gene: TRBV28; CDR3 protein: CASSFPNAYEQYF
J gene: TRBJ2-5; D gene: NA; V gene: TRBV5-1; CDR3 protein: CASSLPSRVRGGRWETQYF
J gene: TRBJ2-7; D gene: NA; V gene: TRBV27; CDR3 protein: CASSLGRESTYEQYF
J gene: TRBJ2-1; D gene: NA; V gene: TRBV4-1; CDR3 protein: CASSPLGSEQFF
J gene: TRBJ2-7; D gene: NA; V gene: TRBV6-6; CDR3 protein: CASSYIFSGPLSEQYF
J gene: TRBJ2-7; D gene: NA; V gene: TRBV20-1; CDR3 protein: CSVDDWEQYF
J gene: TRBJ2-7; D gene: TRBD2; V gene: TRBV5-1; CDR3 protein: CASSFQGGSYEQYF
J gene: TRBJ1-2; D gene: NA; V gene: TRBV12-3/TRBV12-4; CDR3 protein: CASSLARGGGANYGYTF
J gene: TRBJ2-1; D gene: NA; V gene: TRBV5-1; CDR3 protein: CASSLWAISYNEQFF
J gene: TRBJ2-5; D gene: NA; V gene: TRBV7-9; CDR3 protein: CASSSDRHQETQYF
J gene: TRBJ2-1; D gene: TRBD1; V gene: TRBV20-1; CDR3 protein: CSFVQQGRNEQFF
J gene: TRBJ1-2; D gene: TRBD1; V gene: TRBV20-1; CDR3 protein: CSVTQGPGNYGYTF
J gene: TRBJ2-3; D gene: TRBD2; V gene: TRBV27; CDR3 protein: CASSELAGGLADTQYF
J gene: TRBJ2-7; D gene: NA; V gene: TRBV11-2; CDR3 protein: CASSFAPDFSSYEQYF
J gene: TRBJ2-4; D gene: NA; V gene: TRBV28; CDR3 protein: CATLAVGSIQYF
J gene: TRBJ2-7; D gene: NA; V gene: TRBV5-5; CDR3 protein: CASSLGDGQTYEQYF
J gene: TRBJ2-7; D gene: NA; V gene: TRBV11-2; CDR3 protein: CASSLARIHEQYF
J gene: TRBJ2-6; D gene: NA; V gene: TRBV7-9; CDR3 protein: CASRGGHQGTSGANVLTF
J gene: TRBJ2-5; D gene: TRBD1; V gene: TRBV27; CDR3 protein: CASIQGTVAWETQYF
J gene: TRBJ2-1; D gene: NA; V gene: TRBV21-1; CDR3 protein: CASSNSLLAPSSYNEQFF
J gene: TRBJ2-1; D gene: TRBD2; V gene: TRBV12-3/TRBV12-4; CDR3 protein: CASSSLLAGEGDNEQFF
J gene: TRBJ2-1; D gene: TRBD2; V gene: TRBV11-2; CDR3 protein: CASSLWRRAGAGEQFF
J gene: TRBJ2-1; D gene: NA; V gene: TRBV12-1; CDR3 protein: CASSPTRGAGGVEGTYNEQFF
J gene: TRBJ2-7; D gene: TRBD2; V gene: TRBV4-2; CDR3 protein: CASSRSGGNNEQYF
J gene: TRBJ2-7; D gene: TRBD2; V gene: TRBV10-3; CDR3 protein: CAISDPGLASEQYF
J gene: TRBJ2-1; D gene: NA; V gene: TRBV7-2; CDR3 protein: CASSFSISNEQFF
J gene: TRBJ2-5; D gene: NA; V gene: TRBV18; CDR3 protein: CASSPLVNQETQYF
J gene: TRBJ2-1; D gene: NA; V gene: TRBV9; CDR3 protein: CASSSERGGWAEQFF
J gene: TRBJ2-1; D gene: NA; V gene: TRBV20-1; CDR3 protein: CSASLGVGRNEQFF
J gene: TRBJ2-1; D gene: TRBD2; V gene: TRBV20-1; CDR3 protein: CSARDSGLAVTNEQFF
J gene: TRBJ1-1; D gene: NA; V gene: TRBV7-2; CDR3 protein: CASSLERANTEAFF
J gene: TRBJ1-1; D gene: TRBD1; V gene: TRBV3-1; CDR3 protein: CASSWTGQGGTEAFF
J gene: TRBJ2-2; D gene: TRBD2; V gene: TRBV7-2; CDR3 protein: CASSLAVGTRVRGELFF
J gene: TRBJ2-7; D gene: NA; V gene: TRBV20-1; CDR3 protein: CSAEGTSLAEQYF
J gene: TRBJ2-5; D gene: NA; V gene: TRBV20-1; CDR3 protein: CSARPTLGETQYF